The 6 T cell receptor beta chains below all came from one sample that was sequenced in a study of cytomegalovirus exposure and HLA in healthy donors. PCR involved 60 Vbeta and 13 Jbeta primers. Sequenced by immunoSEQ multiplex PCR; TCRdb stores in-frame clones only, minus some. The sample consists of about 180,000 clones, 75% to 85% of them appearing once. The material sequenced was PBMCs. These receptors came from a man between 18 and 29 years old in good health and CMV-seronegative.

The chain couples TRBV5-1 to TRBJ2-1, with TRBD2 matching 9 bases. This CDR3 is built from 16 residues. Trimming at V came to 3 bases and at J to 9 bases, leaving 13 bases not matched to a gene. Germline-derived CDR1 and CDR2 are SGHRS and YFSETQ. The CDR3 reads CASSSRGSGGPGEQFF. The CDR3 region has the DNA TGCGCCAGCAGCTCGCGGGGTAGCGGGGGTCCCGGTGAGCAGTTCTTC.

The CDR3 coding sequence is TGTGCCAGCTCACCGGCTCACGGGACATACTACTACGAGCAGTACTTC. Its translation is CASSPAHGTYYYEQYF. The chain recombines TRBV18 with TRBJ2-7; tentatively, D is TRBD1 (6 bases). The CDR3 runs to 16 residues. Deletions cut 3 bases from V and 3 bases from J, with 18 bases between. Germline V lookup: CDR1 KGHSH, CDR2 LQKENI.

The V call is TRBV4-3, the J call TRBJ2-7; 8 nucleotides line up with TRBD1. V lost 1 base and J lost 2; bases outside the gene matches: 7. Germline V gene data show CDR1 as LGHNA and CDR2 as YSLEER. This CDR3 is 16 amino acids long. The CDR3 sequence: CASSQGLSTGAYEQYF. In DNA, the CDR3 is TGCGCCAGCAGCCAAGGATTATCGACAGGGGCCTACGAGCAGTACTTC.

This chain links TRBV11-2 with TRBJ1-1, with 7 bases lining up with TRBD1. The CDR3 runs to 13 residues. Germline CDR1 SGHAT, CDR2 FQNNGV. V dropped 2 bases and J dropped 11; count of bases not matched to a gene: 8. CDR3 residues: CASSLPYRGEAFF. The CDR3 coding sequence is TGTGCCAGCAGCTTACCATACAGGGGCGAGGCTTTCTTT. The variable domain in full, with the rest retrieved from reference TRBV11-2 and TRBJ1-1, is EAGVAQSPRYKIIEKRQSVAFWCNPISGHATLYWYQQILGQGPKLLIQFQNNGVVDDSQLPKDRFSAERLKGVDSTLKIQPAKLEDSAVYLCASSLPYRGEAFFGQGTRLTVV.

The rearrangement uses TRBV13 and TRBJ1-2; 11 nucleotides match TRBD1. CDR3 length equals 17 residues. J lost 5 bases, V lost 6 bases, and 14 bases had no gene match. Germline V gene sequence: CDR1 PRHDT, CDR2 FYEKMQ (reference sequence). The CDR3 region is CASSLGQGAETDYGYTF. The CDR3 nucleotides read TGTGCCAGCAGTCTCGGACAGGGGGCAGAAACGGATTATGGCTACACCTTC.

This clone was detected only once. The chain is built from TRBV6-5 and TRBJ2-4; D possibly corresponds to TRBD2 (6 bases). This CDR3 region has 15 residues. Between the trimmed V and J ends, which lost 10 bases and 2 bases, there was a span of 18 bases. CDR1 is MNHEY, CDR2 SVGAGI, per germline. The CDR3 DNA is TGTGCCACCGGGAGCGCTCGGGGACCCAAAAACATTCAGTACTTC. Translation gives CATGSARGPKNIQYF.